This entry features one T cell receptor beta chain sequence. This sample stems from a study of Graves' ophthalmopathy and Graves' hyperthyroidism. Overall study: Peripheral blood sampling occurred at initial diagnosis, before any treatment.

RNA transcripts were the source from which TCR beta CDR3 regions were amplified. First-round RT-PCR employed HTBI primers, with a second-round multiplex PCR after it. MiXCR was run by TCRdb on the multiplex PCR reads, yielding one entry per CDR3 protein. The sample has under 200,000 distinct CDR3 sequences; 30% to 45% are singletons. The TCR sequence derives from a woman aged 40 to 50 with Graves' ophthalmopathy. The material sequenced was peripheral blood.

CDR3 residues: CASSLVRGWELFF. The CDR3 coding sequence is TGTGCCAGCAGTTTAGTCCGGGGGTGGGAGCTGTTTTTT. The gene calls are TRBV12-3 or TRBV12-4 and TRBJ2-2; D possibly corresponds to TRBD2 (6 bases). V was pared by 1 base and J by 9 bases, with 9 bases between. CDR3 length equals 13 residues.